This T cell receptor (beta chain) was captured in a study of shared clonotypes between healthy human individuals. This CDR3 contains 14 residues. The J segment lost 3 bases and the V segment lost 6 bases, leaving 7 bases of the junction unmatched. Germline values: CDR1 MNHEY, CDR2 SMNVEV (reference sequence). Method: immunoSEQ multiplex PCR; TCRdb's copy keeps in-frame clones and lacks some. The repertoire holds 2 million to 2.5 million clones, with more than 90% as singletons. The chain employs TRBV27 and TRBJ1-1; 7 nucleotides line up with TRBD1. The sequencing sample was made of naive CD4+ T cells sorted from blood. Subset noted: CD45RA+ positively selected. This receptor was taken from a man aged 18 to 29 in good health. The CDR3 region is CASSRQGFDTEAFF. The CDR3 nucleotides read TGTGCCAGCAGCCGACAGGGTTTCGACACTGAAGCTTTCTTT.